This TCR beta chain was identified in a study of cytomegalovirus exposure and HLA in healthy donors. Notes on the study in general: Listed as cytomegalovirus-associated were over 150 TCR beta chains.

With 60 Vbeta and 13 Jbeta primers, the PCR was carried out. Sequenced by immunoSEQ multiplex PCR; TCRdb stores in-frame clones only, minus some. The repertoire holds approximately 150,000 clones, with over 70% as singletons. Note on this clone: Its cognate antigen is unknown.

This TCR was sampled from a man over 45 in good health and CMV-seropositive. The sequenced sample consisted of PBMCs.

In DNA, the CDR3 is TGTGCCAGCAGTACGGGGGTCGGCACTGAAGCTTTCTTT. Protein: CASSTGVGTEAFF. The V gene is TRBV6-1, the J gene TRBJ1-1; weak D call: TRBD1 (5 bases). Germline values: CDR1 MNHNS, CDR2 SASEGT. The V gene lost 5 bases and the J gene lost 4 bases, with 11 bases spanning the gap. CDR3 length equals 13 residues.